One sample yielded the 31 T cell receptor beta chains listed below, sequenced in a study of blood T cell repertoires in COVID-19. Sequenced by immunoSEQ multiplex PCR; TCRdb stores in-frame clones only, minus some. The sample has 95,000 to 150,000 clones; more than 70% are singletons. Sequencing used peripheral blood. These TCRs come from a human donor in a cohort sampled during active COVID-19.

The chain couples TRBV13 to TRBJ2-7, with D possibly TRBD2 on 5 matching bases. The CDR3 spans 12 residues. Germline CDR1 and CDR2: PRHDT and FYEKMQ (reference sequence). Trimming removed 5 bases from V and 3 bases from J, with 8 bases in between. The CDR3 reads CASSPSGYEQYF. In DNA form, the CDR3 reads TGTGCCAGCAGCCCCAGCGGCTACGAGCAGTACTTC.

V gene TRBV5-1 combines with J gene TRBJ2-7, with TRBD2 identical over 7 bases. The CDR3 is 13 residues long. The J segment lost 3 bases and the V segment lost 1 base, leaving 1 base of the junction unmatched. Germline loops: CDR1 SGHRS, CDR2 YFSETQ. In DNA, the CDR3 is TGCGCCAGCAGCTTGCGGGGGGACTACGAGCAGTACTTC. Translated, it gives CASSLRGDYEQYF.

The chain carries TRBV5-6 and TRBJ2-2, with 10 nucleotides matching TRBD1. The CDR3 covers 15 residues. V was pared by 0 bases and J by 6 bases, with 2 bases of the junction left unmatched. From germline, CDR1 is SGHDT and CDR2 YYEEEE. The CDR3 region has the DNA TGTGCCAGCAGCTTGGGACAGGGGGCGCCCGGGGAGCTGTTTTTT. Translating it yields CASSLGQGAPGELFF.

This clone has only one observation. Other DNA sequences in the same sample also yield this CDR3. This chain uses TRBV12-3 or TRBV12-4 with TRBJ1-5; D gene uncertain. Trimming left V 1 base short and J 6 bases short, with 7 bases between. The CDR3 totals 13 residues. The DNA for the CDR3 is TGTGCCAGCAGTTTAGGGGCCGGTCAGCCCCAGCATTTT. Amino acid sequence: CASSLGAGQPQHF.

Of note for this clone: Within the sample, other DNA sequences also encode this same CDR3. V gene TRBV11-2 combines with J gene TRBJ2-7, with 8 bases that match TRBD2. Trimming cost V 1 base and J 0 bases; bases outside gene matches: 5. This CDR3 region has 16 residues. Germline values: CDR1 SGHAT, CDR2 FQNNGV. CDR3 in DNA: TGTGCCAGCAGCTTAGTCGTAGCGGGAAGCTCCTACGAGCAGTACTTC. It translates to CASSLVVAGSSYEQYF.

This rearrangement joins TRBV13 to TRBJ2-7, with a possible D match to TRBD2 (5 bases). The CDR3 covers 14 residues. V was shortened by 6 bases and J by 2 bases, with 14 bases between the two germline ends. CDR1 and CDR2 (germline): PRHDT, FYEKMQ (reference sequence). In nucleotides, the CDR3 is TGTGCCAGCAGTCCAGGCCGGGGTACCTACGAGCAGTACTTC. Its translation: CASSPGRGTYEQYF.

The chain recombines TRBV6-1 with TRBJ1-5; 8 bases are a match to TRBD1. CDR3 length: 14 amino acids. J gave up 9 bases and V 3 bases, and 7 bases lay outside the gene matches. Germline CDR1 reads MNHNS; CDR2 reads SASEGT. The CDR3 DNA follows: TGTGCCAGCAGTGATGGACAGGGTGTCGGGCCCCAGCATTTT. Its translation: CASSDGQGVGPQHF.

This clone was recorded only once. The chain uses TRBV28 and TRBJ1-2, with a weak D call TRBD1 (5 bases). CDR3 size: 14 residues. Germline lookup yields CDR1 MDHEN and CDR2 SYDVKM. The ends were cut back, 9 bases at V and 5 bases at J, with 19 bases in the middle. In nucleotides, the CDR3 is TGTGCCAGTTGGGAGGGCAGGGCCTTTTATGGCTACACCTTC. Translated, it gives CASWEGRAFYGYTF.

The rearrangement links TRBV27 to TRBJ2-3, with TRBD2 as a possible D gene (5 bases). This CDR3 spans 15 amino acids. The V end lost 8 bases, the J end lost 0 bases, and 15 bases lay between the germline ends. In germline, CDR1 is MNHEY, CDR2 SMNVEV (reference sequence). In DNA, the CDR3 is TGTGCCAGCGCCGACTACCACCCAAGCACAGATACGCAGTATTTT. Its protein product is CASADYHPSTDTQYF.

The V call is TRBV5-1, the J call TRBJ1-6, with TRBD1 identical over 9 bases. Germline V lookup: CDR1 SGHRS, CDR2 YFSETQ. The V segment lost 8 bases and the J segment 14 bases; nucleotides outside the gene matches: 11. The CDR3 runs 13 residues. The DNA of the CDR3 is TGCGCCAGAAAGACAGGGGGGGATCAGGCCCTCCACTTT. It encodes CARKTGGDQALHF.

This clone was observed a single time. This CDR3 is CASSSLGTGGQETQYF. The CDR3 nucleotides are TGCGCCAGCAGCTCCTTGGGGACAGGGGGCCAAGAGACCCAGTACTTC. The V call is TRBV5-1, the J call TRBJ2-5, with 11 bases lining up with TRBD1. Germline loops: CDR1 SGHRS, CDR2 YFSETQ. This CDR3 contains 16 residues. V lost 3 bases, J lost 1 base, and 5 bases stayed unmatched.

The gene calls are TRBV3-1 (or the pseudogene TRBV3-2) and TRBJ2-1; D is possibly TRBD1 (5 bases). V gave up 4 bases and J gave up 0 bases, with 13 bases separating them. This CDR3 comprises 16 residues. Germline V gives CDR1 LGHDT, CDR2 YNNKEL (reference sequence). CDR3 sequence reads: CASSPRLGPSYNEQFF. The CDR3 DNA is TGTGCCAGCAGCCCCAGGTTGGGGCCCTCCTACAATGAGCAGTTCTTC.

In nucleotides, the CDR3 is TGTGCCAGCAGCCAGGATCAGGGAAATGAAAAACTGTTTTTT. It yields the protein CASSQDQGNEKLFF. The genes are TRBV14 and TRBJ1-4; TRBD1 might be the D (5 bases). The CDR3 loop spans 14 amino acids. The germline V and J ends were trimmed by 3 bases and 5 bases, with 10 bases remaining between them. Germline assignment: CDR1 SGHDN and CDR2 FVKESK.

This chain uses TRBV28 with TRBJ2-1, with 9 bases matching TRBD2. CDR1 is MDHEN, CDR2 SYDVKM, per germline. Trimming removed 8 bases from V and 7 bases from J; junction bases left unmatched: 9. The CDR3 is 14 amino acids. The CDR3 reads CASGGGRAGNEQFF. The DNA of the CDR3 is TGTGCCAGCGGAGGCGGGAGGGCGGGTAATGAGCAGTTCTTC. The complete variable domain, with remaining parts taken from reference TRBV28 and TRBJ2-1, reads DVKVTQSSRYLVKRTGEKVFLECVQDMDHENMFWYRQDPGLGLRLIYFSYDVKMKEKGDIPEGYSVSREKKERFSLILESASTNQTSMYLCASGGGRAGNEQFFGPGTRLTVL.

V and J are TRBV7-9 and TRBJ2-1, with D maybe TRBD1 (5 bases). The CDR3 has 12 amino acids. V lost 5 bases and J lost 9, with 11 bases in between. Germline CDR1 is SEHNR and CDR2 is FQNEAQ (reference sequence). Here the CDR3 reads CASSPTAPEQFF. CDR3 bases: TGTGCCAGCAGCCCGACAGCCCCTGAGCAGTTCTTC.

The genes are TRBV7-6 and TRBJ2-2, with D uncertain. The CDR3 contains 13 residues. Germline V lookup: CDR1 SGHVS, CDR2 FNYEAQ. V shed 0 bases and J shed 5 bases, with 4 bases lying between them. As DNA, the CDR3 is TGTGCCAGCAGCTTAGCCCAGACCGGGGAGCTGTTTTTT. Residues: CASSLAQTGELFF. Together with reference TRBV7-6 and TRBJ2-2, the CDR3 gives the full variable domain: GAGVSQSPRYKVTKRGQDVALRCDPISGHVSLYWYRQALGQGPEFLTYFNYEAQQDKSGLPNDRFSAERPEGSISTLTIQRTEQRDSAMYRCASSLAQTGELFFGEGSRLTVL.

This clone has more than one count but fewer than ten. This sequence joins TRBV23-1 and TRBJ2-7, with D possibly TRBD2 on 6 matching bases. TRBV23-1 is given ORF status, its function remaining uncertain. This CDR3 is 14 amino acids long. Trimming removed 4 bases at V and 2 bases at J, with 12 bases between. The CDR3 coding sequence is TGCGCCAGCAGTCGTGGAGGGGACGCCTACGAGCAGTACTTC. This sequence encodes CASSRGGDAYEQYF.

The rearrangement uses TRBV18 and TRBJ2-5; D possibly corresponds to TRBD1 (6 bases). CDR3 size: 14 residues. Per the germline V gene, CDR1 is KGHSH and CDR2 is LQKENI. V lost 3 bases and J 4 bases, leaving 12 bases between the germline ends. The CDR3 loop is CASSPSQGAETQYF. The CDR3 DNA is TGTGCCAGCTCACCCTCACAGGGAGCAGAGACCCAGTACTTC.

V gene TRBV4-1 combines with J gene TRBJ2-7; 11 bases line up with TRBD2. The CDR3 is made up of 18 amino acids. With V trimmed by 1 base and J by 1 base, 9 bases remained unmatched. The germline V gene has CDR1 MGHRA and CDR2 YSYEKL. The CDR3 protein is CASSQGRLAGTPSYEQYF. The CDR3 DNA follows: TGCGCCAGCAGCCAAGGAAGACTAGCGGGAACACCATCCTACGAGCAGTACTTC.

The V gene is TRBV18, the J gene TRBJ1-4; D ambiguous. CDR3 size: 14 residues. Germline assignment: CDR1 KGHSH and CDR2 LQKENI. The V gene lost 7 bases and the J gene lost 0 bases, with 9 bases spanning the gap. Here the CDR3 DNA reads TGTGCCAGCTGTTTCGAGCCAACTAATGAAAAACTGTTTTTT. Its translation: CASCFEPTNEKLFF. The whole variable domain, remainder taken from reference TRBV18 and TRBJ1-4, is NAGVMQNPRHLVRRRGQEARLRCSPMKGHSHVYWYRQLPEEGLKFMVYLQKENIIDESGMPKERFSAEFPKEGPSILRIQQVVRGDSAAYFCASCFEPTNEKLFFGSGTQLSVL.

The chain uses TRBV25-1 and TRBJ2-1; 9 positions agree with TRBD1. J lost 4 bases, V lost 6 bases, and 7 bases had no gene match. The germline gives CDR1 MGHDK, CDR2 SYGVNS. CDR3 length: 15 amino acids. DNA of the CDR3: TGTGCCAGCAGGATTGGACAGGGGCAATACAATGAGCAGTTCTTC. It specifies CASRIGQGQYNEQFF.

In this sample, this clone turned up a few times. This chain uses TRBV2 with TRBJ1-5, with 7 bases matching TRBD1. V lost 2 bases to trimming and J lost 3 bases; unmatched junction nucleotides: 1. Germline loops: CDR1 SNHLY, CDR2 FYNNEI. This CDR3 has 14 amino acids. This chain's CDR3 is CASSERGPNQPQHF. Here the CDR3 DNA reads TGTGCCAGCAGTGAAAGGGGGCCCAATCAGCCCCAGCATTTT. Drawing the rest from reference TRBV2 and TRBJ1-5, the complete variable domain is EPEVTQTPSHQVTQMGQEVILRCVPISNHLYFYWYRQILGQKVEFLVSFYNNEISEKSEIFDDQFSVERPDGSNFTLKIRSTKLEDSAMYFCASSERGPNQPQHFGDGTRLSIL.

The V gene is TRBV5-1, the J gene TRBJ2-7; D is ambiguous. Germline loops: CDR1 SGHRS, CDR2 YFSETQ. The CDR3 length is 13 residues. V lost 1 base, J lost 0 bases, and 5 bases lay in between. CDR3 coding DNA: TGCGCCAGCAGCTTGTCAGTCTCCTACGAGCAGTACTTC. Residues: CASSLSVSYEQYF.

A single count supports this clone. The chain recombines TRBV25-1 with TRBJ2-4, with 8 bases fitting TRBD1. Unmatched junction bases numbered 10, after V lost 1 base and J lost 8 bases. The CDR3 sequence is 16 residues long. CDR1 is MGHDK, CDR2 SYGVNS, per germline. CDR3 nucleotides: TGTGCCAGCAGTGAATCAGGGGGCAGGGGGCATGACATTCAGTACTTC. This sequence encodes CASSESGGRGHDIQYF.

CDR3 sequence reads: CASSQTGNTDTQYF. The CDR3, as DNA: TGTGCCAGCAGCCAGACAGGGAACACAGATACGCAGTATTTT. V gene TRBV5-6 combines with J gene TRBJ2-3; the match to TRBD1 covers 7 bases. This CDR3 is 14 amino acids long. The germline V gene encodes CDR1 SGHDT and CDR2 YYEEEE. The junction had 4 bases not matched to a gene; V was cut back by 4 bases and J by 2 bases. Variable domain in full (rest from reference TRBV5-6 and TRBJ2-3): DAGVTQSPTHLIKTRGQQVTLRCSPKSGHDTVSWYQQALGQGPQFIFQYYEEEERQRGNFPDRFSGHQFPNYSSELNVNALLLGDSALYLCASSQTGNTDTQYFGPGTRLTVL.

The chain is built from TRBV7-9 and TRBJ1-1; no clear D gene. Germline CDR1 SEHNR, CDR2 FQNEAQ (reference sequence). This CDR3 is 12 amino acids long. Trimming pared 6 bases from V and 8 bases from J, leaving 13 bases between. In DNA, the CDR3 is TGTGCCAGCAGGCCGGGAGCCTTAGAAGCTTTCTTT. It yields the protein CASRPGALEAFF.

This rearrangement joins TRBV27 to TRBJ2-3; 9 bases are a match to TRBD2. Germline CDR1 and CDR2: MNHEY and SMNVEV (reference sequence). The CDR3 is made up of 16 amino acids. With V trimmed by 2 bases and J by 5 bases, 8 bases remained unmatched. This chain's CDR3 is CASSLLRGGAEDTQYF. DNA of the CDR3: TGTGCCAGCAGTTTACTACGCGGGGGGGCGGAAGATACGCAGTATTTT.

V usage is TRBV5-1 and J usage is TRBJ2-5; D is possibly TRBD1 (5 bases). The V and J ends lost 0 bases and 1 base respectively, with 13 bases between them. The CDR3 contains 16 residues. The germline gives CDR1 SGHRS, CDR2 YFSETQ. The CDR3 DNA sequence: TGCGCCAGCAGCTTGGCCCCTCTGACAGCCCAAGAGACCCAGTACTTC. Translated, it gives CASSLAPLTAQETQYF.

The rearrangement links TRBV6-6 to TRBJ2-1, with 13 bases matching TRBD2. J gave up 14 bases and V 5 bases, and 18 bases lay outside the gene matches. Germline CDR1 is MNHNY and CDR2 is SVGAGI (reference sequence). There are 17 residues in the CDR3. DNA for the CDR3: TGTGCCAGCAGTCCCCTTGTTACCGGGACTAGCGGGAAAAAAGAGTTCTTC. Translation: CASSPLVTGTSGKKEFF.

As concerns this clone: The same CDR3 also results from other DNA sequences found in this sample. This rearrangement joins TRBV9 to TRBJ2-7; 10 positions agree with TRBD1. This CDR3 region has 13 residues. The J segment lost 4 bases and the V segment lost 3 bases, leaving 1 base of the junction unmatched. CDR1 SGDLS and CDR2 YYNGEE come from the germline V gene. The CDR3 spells CASSGDRGYEQYF. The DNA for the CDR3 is TGTGCCAGCAGCGGGGACAGGGGATACGAGCAGTACTTC. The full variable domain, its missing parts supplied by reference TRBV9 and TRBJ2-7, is DSGVTQTPKHLITATGQRVTLRCSPRSGDLSVYWYQQSLDQGLQFLIQYYNGEERAKGNILERFSAQQFPDLHSELNLSSLELGDSALYFCASSGDRGYEQYFGPGTRLTVT.

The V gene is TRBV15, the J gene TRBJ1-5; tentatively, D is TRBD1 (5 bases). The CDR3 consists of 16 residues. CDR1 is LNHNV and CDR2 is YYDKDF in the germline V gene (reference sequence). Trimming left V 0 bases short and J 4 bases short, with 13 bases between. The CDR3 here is CATSRDGIRGNQPQHF. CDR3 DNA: TGTGCCACCAGCAGAGATGGTATTCGGGGGAATCAGCCCCAGCATTTT.